One and the same sample provided the 5 T cell receptor beta chains below, sequenced in a study of T-cell memory formation after mild COVID-19. TCRdb reprocessed the 5' RACE reads with MiXCR, giving one entry per CDR3 protein. The data show 65,000 to 95,000 distinct CDR3 sequences, 9.5% to 15% seen once. The sequenced sample consisted of PBMCs or a T cell subset sorted from them (not recorded which). Every receptor here comes from a man younger than 35 who had mild COVID-19 (a few samples of this study predate the infection). Cell type and time point are not known.

V gene TRBV3-1 combines with J gene TRBJ2-5, with TRBD1 identical over 9 bases. V shed 4 bases, J shed 2 bases, and the junction held 8 bases outside the gene matches. The length of the CDR3 is 16 residues. The germline CDR1 and CDR2 sequences are LGHDT and YNNKEL (reference sequence). The CDR3 DNA is TGTGCCAGCAGCCCCAGGACAGGGGCCCTTCAAGAGACCCAGTACTTC. As protein: CASSPRTGALQETQYF.

This clonotype was observed a few times. The rearrangement joins TRBV6-5 to TRBJ1-5; TRBD1 agrees at 11 bases. The length of the CDR3 is 15 residues. From germline, CDR1 is MNHEY and CDR2 SVGAGI. Trimming took 6 bases from V and 2 from J; bases not matched to a gene: 3. The CDR3, as DNA: TGTGCCAGCAGCTTGGGACAGGGGGGCAATCAGCCCCAGCATTTT. Its translation is CASSLGQGGNQPQHF.

There are a few counts of this clonotype. The chain joins TRBV4-2 to TRBJ2-6; D is perhaps TRBD1 (5 bases). This CDR3 spans 15 amino acids. V was pared by 3 bases and J by 7 bases, with 13 bases between. Germline CDR1 LGHNA, CDR2 YNFKEQ. In DNA, the CDR3 is TGTGCCAGCAGCCATTTACGACAGAGAGCCAACGTCCTGACTTTC. It encodes CASSHLRQRANVLTF.

This clonotype was recorded a few times. The chain is built from TRBV12-3 or TRBV12-4 and TRBJ2-7; D unclear. With 3 bases removed from V and 6 bases from J, the gap between germline ends came to 9 bases. CDR3 length: 12 amino acids. In DNA form, the CDR3 reads TGTGCCAGCAGTTTCCGCGTCGGCGAGCAGTACGTC. Amino acid sequence: CASSFRVGEQYV.

The chain combines TRBV20-1 with TRBJ2-2; D ambiguous. CDR1 and CDR2 from the germline V gene are DFQATT and SNEGSKA (reference sequence). The CDR3 sequence is 15 residues long. The ends were cut back, 0 bases at V and 1 base at J, with 9 bases in the middle. The CDR3: CSARDYSGNTGELFF. As DNA, the CDR3 is TGCAGTGCTAGAGACTACTCGGGGAACACCGGGGAGCTGTTTTTT.